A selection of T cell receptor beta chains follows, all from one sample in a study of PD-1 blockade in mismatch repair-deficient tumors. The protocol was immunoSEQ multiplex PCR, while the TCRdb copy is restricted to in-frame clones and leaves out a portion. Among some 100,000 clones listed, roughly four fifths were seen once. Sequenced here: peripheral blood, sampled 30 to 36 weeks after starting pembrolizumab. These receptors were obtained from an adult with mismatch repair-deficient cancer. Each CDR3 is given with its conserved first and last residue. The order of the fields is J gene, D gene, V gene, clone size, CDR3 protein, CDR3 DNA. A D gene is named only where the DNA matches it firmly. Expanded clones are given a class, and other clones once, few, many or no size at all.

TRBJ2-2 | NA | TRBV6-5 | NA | CASSYQGLRNTGELFF | TGTGCCAGCAGTTATCAGGGTTTGCGGAACACCGGGGAGCTGTTTTTT
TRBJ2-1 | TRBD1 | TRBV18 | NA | CASSTGTGVQTQQFF | TGTGCCAGCTCAACCGGGACAGGGGTACAAACTCAGCAGTTCTTC
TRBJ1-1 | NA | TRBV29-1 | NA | CSVPGAMNTEAFF | TGCAGCGTTCCGGGTGCGATGAACACTGAAGCTTTCTTT
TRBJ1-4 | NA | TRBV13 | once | CASSLASRSTNEKLFF | TGTGCCAGCAGCTTAGCATCCCGTTCAACTAATGAAAAACTGTTTTTT
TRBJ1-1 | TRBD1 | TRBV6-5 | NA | CASSTDRGTEAFF | TGTGCCAGCAGCACTGACAGGGGCACTGAAGCTTTCTTT
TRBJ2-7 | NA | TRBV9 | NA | CASSVESKGAEQYF | TGTGCCAGCAGCGTAGAGAGTAAGGGTGCCGAGCAGTACTTC
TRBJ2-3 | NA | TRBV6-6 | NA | CASSYTGDTQYF | TGTGCCAGCAGTTACACGGGGGATACGCAGTATTTT
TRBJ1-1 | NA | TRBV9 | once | CASSLNTLPNTEAFF | TGTGCCAGCAGCTTAAACACGCTACCGAACACTGAAGCTTTCTTT
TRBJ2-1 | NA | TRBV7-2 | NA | CASSLGTREQFF | TGTGCCAGCAGCTTAGGTACTCGGGAGCAGTTCTTC
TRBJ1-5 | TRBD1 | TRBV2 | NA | CASSPTGAGQPQHF | TGTGCCAGCAGCCCGACAGGGGCGGGTCAGCCCCAGCATTTT
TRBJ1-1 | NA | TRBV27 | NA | CAAGLGRVTEAFF | TGTGCAGCAGGGTTAGGCAGGGTTACTGAAGCTTTCTTT
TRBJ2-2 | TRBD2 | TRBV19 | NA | CASSPRRGGTGELFF | TGTGCCAGTAGTCCCCGGCGGGGGGGCACCGGGGAGCTGTTTTTT
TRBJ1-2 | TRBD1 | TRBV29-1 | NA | CSVEFAGGRYGYTF | TGCAGCGTTGAATTTGCAGGGGGCAGGTATGGCTACACCTTC
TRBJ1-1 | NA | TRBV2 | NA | CASSESGVTEAFF | TGTGCCAGCAGTGAATCAGGGGTTACCGAAGCTTTCTTT